These T cell receptor beta chains were read from a single sample in a study of cytomegalovirus exposure and HLA in healthy donors. Sequenced by immunoSEQ multiplex PCR; TCRdb stores in-frame clones only, minus some. The data show 180,000 or so clones, 80% to 90% seen once. Input material: PBMCs. The receptors were gathered from a man aged 18 to 29 in good health and CMV-seropositive. Each CDR3 is given with its conserved first and last residue. A D gene is named only where the DNA matches it firmly. Only part of the rows carry a size: once, few, many, or a class if the clone is expanded.

TRBJ2-2	.	.	TRBV11-3	CASSLGLWGRNTGELFF	TGTGCCAGCAGCTTAGGACTGTGGGGCCGGAACACCGGGGAGCTGTTTTTT
TRBJ2-7	TRBD2	.	TRBV4-2	CASSQAGGDSEGSYEQYF	TGTGCCAGCAGCCAAGCGGGGGGGGATTCGGAAGGCTCCTACGAGCAGTACTTC
TRBJ1-5	.	once	TRBV11-2	CASSGKGHQPQHF	TGTGCCAGCAGCGGTAAGGGGCATCAGCCCCAGCATTTT
TRBJ1-5	.	.	TRBV27	CASGHRDGKQPQHF	TGTGCCTCAGGCCACAGGGACGGAAAGCAGCCCCAGCATTTT
TRBJ1-5	.	once	TRBV7-9	CASSTGQSPGNQPQHF	TGTGCCAGCAGCACCGGACAGTCCCCTGGCAATCAGCCCCAGCATTTT
TRBJ1-2	.	.	TRBV27	CASSPNVDSLWDYGYTF	TGTGCCAGCAGTCCTAACGTAGACAGCCTATGGGACTATGGCTACACCTTC
TRBJ2-1	TRBD1	.	TRBV5-1	CARGGTGGLGEQFF	TGCGCCAGAGGGGGGACAGGAGGTCTAGGAGAGCAGTTCTTC
TRBJ2-2	.	.	TRBV9	CASSVAPQLGTNTGELFF	TGTGCCAGCAGCGTAGCTCCCCAACTAGGTACGAACACCGGGGAGCTGTTTTTT
TRBJ1-2	.	few	TRBV7-6	CASSPSGEMDYGYTF	TGTGCCAGCAGCCCATCAGGGGAAATGGACTATGGCTACACCTTC
TRBJ1-1	.	.	TRBV19	CASSIAPEAFF	TGTGCCAGTAGTATAGCTCCCGAAGCTTTCTTT
TRBJ2-7	.	.	TRBV7-2	CASSRTVYEQYF	TGTGCCAGCAGCCGGACAGTCTACGAGCAGTACTTC
TRBJ1-1	TRBD1	once	TRBV9	CASSVLTGARNTEAFF	TGTGCCAGCAGCGTATTAACAGGGGCGCGGAACACTGAAGCTTTCTTT
TRBJ2-7	TRBD1	few	TRBV6-5	CASRRTGKVYEQYF	TGTGCCAGCAGACGGACAGGGAAGGTCTACGAGCAGTACTTC
TRBJ2-4	.	.	TRBV2	CASGLSVGNIQYF	TGTGCCAGCGGACTTAGCGTAGGAAACATTCAGTACTTC
TRBJ1-5	.	few	TRBV6-5	CASSYQGMGNQPQHF	TGTGCCAGCAGTTACCAGGGAATGGGCAATCAGCCCCAGCATTTT
TRBJ1-3	.	.	TRBV2	CASSVGVGGNTIYF	TGTGCCAGCAGTGTAGGGGTGGGTGGAAACACCATATATTTT
TRBJ2-1	.	.	TRBV30	CAWSRRGPREQFF	TGTGCCTGGAGTCGGCGGGGCCCGAGAGAGCAGTTCTTC
TRBJ1-1	.	.	TRBV29-1	CSASYWSPMNTEAFF	TGCAGCGCCTCGTACTGGAGCCCCATGAACACTGAAGCTTTCTTT
TRBJ2-7	TRBD1	.	TRBV30	CAWGTGVYEQYF	TGTGCCTGGGGAACAGGGGTCTACGAGCAGTACTTC
TRBJ1-3	.	many	TRBV4-3	CASSQEAGSGNTIYF	TGCGCCAGCAGCCAAGAAGCGGGCTCTGGAAACACCATATATTTT
TRBJ2-3	TRBD2	.	TRBV5-1	CASSGGLAGLVDTQYF	TGCGCCAGCAGCGGGGGACTAGCGGGGCTTGTAGATACGCAGTATTTT